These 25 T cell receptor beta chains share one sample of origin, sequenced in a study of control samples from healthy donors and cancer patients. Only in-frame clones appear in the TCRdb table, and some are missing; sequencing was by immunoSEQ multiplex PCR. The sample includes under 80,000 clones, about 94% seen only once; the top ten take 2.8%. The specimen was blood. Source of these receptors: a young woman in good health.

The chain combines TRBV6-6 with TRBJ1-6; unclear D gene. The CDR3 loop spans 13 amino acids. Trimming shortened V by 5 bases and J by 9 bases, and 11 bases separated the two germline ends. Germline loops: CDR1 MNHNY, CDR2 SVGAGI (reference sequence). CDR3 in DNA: TGTGCCAGCAGTCTCCGTCTACCTTCACCCCTCCACTTT. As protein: CASSLRLPSPLHF.

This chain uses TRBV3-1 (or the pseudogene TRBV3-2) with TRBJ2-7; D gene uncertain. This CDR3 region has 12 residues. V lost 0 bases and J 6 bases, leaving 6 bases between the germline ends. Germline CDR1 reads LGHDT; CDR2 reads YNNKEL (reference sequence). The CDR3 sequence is CASSQDVGEQYF. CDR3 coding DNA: TGTGCCAGCAGCCAAGACGTCGGCGAGCAGTACTTC.

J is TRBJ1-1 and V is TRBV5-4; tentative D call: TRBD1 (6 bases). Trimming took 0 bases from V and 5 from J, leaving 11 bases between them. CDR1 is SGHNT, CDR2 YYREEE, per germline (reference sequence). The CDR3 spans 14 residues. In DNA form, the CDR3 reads TGTGCCAGCAGCTTGGACAGGGTTGGTACTGAAGCTTTCTTT. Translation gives CASSLDRVGTEAFF. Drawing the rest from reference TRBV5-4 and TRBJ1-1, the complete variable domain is ETGVTQSPTHLIKTRGQQVTLRCSSQSGHNTVSWYQQALGQGPQFIFQYYREEENGRGNFPPRFSGLQFPNYSSELNVNALELDDSALYLCASSLDRVGTEAFFGQGTRLTVV.

CDR3 DNA: TGTGCCAGCAGCAAAGGGGTGGGGGGGACGGAGACCCAGTACTTC. Protein product: CASSKGVGGTETQYF. This chain connects TRBV6-5 to TRBJ2-5, with 7 bases aligning to TRBD2. V lost 6 bases and J lost 5; bases outside the gene matches: 12. The CDR3 runs to 15 residues. Germline CDR1 reads MNHEY; CDR2 reads SVGAGI.

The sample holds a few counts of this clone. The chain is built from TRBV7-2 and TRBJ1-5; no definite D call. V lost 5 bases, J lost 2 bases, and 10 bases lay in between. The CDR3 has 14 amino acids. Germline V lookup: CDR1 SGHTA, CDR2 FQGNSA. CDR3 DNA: TGTGCCAGCAGCCCGCAGTGGGGCAATCAGCCCCAGCATTTT. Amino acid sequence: CASSPQWGNQPQHF. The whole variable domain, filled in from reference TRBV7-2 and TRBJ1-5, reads GAGVSQSPSNKVTEKGKDVELRCDPISGHTALYWYRQSLGQGLEFLIYFQGNSAPDKSGLPSDRFSAERTGGSVSTLTIQRTQQEDSAVYLCASSPQWGNQPQHFGDGTRLSIL.

This CDR3 reads CASSPTGAPGTGELFF. The DNA for the CDR3 is TGTGCCAGCAGCCCCACAGGGGCCCCGGGCACCGGGGAGCTGTTTTTT. The rearrangement uses TRBV14 and TRBJ2-2, with 7 bases fitting TRBD1. J was trimmed by 4 bases and V by 4 bases; bases with no gene match: 9. CDR3 length equals 16 residues. Germline CDR1 is SGHDN and CDR2 is FVKESK. The whole variable domain, remainder taken from reference TRBV14 and TRBJ2-2, is EAGVTQFPSHSVIEKGQTVTLRCDPISGHDNLYWYRRVMGKEIKFLLHFVKESKQDESGMPNNRFLAERTGGTYSTLKVQPAELEDSGVYFCASSPTGAPGTGELFFGEGSRLTVL.

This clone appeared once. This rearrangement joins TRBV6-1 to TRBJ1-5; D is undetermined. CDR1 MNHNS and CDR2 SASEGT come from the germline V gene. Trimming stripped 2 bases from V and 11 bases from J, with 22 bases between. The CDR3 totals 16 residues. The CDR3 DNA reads TGTGCCAGCAGTGAAAGTGGGTGGGTGCGCCGCGGGACCCAGCATTTT. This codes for CASSESGWVRRGTQHF.

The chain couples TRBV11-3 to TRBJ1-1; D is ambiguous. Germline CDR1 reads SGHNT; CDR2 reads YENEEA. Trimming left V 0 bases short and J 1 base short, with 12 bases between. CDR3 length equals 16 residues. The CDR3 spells CASSLEGWSGNTEAFF. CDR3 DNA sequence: TGTGCCAGCAGCTTAGAGGGTTGGTCAGGGAACACTGAAGCTTTCTTT.

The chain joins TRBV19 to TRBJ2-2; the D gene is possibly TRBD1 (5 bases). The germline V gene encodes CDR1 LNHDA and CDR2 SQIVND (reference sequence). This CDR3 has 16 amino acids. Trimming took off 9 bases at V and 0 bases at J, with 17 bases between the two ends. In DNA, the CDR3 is TGTGCCAGCCGGAAGGGGCAGGGCGCGAACACCGGGGAGCTGTTTTTT. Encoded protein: CASRKGQGANTGELFF.

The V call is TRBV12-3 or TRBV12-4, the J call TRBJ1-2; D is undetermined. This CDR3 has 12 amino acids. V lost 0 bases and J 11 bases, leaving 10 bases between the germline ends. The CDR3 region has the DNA TGTGCCAGCAGTTTAGCAACAGAGGAGTACACCTTC. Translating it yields CASSLATEEYTF.

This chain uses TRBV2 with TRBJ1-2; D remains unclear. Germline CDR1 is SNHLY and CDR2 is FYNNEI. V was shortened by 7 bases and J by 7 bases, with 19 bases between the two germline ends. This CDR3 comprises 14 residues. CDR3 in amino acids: CASNAAATPFGYTF. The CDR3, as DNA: TGTGCCAGCAATGCGGCAGCCACCCCATTTGGCTACACCTTC.

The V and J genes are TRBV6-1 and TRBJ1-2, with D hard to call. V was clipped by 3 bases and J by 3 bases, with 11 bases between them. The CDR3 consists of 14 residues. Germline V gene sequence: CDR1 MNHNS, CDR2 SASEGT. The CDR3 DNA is TGTGCCAGCAGTGATATTGGGTTATACTATGGCTACACCTTC. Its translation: CASSDIGLYYGYTF.

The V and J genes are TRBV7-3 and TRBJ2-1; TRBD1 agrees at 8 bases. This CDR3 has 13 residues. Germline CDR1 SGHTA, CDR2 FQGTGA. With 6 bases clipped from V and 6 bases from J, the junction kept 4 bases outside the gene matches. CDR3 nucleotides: TGTGCCAGCAGTGCAACAGGGGGCAATGAGCAGTTCTTC. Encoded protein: CASSATGGNEQFF.

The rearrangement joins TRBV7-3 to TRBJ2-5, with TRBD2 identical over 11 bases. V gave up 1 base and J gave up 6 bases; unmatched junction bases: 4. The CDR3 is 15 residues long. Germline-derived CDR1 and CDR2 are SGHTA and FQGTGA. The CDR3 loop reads CASSLIAGGQKTQYF. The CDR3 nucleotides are TGTGCCAGCAGCTTAATAGCGGGGGGGCAAAAGACCCAGTACTTC.

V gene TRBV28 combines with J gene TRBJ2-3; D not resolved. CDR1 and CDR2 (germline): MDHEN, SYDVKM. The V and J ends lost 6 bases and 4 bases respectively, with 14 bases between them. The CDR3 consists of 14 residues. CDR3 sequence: CASSSGLNADTQYF. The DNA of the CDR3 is TGTGCCAGCAGCTCGGGCCTAAATGCAGATACGCAGTATTTT.

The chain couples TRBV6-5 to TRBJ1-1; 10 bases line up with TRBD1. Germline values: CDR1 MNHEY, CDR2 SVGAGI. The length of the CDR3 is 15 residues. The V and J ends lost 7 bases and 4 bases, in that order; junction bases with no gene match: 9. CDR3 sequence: CASIRDRGWVTEAFF. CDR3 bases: TGTGCCAGCATCAGGGACAGGGGATGGGTCACTGAAGCTTTCTTT.

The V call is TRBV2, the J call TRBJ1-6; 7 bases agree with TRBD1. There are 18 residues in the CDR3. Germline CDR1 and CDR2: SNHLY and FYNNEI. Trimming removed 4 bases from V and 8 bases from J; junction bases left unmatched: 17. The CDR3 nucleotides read TGTGCCAGCAGTGTCGACCCAGGACAGGCTTTTATTGATTCACCCCTCCACTTT. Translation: CASSVDPGQAFIDSPLHF. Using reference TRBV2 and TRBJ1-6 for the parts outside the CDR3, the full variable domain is EPEVTQTPSHQVTQMGQEVILRCVPISNHLYFYWYRQILGQKVEFLVSFYNNEISEKSEIFDDQFSVERPDGSNFTLKIRSTKLEDSAMYFCASSVDPGQAFIDSPLHFGNGTRLTVT.

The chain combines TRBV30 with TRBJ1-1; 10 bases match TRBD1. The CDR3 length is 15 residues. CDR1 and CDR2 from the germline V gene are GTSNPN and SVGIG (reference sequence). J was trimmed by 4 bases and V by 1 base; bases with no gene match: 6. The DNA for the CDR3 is TGTGCCTGGAGTGCCAGGACAGGGGGTATCACTGAAGCTTTCTTT. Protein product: CAWSARTGGITEAFF.

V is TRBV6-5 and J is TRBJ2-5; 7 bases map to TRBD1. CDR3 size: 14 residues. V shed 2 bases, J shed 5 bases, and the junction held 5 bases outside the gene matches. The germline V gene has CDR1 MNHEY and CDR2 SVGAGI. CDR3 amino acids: CASSYDRGQETQYF. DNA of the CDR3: TGTGCCAGCAGTTACGATAGGGGGCAGGAGACCCAGTACTTC.

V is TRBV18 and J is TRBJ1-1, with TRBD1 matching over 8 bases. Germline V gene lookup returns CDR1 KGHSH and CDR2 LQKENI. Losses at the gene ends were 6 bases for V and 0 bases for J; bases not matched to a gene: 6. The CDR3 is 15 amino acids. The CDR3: CASSPGQAMNTEAFF. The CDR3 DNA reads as TGTGCCAGCTCCCCGGGACAGGCAATGAACACTGAAGCTTTCTTT.

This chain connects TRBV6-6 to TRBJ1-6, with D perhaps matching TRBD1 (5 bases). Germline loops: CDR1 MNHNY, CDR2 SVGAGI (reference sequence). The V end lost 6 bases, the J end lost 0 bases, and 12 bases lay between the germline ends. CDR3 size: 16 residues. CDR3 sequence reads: CASRTGDSSYNSPLHF. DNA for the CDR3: TGTGCCAGCAGAACAGGTGATAGCTCCTATAATTCACCCCTCCACTTT.

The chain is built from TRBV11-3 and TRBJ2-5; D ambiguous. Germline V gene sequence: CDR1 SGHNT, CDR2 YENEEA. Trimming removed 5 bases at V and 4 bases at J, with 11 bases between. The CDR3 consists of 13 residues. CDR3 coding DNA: TGTGCCAGCAGCAGTACCCCAGGAGAGACCCAGTACTTC. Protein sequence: CASSSTPGETQYF.

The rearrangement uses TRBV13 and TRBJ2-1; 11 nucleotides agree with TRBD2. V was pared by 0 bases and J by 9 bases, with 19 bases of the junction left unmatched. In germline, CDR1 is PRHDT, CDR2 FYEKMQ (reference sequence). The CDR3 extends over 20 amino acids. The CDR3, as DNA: TGTGCCAGCAGCTTAGGTTTAGGGCTAGCGGGGGGTCCGCTACGCGGTGAGCAGTTCTTC. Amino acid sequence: CASSLGLGLAGGPLRGEQFF.

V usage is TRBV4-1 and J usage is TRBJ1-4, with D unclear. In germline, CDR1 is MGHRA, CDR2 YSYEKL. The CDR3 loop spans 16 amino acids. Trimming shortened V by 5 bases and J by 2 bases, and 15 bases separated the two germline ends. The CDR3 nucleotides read TGCGCCAGCAGCTGGGGAGGGAGGAGGACTAATGAAAAACTGTTTTTT. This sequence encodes CASSWGGRRTNEKLFF.

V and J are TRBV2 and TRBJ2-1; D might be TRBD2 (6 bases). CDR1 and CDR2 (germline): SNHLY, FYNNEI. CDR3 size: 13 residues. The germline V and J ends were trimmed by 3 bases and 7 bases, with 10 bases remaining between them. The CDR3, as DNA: TGTGCCAGCAGTGATCTTGGGGGGAATGAGCAGTTCTTC. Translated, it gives CASSDLGGNEQFF.